Presented here are 23 T cell receptor beta chains from one specimen sequenced in a study of CD8 T cells in Susac syndrome. The RNA input was roughly 0.45 to 1 ug, and it was reverse transcribed with random hexamers. TCRdb fed the immunoSEQ multiplex PCR reads into MiXCR, producing one record per CDR3 protein. The table lists roughly 50,000 distinct CDR3 sequences, almost 95% of them singletons, with around 0.41% in the top ten. The specimen was CD8+ T cells from PBMCs. Source of these receptors: a human donor in good health.

This clonotype was found once. The V gene is TRBV5-5, the J gene TRBJ2-5; 7 bases are a match to TRBD1. The CDR3 extends over 14 amino acids. CDR1 is SGHKS and CDR2 is YYEKEE in the germline V gene (reference sequence). The V gene end was trimmed by 4 bases and the J gene end by 0 bases; junction bases not matched to a gene: 3. CDR3 DNA sequence: TGTGCCAGCAGCCTGACAGGGTACCAAGAGACCCAGTACTTC. Amino acids: CASSLTGYQETQYF.

The chain joins TRBV19 to TRBJ2-3; TRBD1 is a possible D gene (6 bases). Trimming took off 5 bases at V and 3 bases at J, with 18 bases between the two ends. In germline, CDR1 is LNHDA, CDR2 SQIVND (reference sequence). The CDR3 totals 16 residues. The CDR3 sequence: CASSPIPGARTDTQYF. The CDR3 DNA reads as TGTGCCAGTAGTCCTATCCCAGGGGCGCGTACAGATACGCAGTATTTT.

The V call is TRBV19, the J call TRBJ2-1; 7 nucleotides match TRBD2. Germline values: CDR1 LNHDA, CDR2 SQIVND (reference sequence). There are 14 residues in the CDR3. After removal of 9 bases from V and 5 bases from J, the junction contained 10 bases not matched to a gene. The CDR3 protein is CASKLAKKNNEQFF. The DNA for the CDR3 is TGTGCCAGCAAACTAGCGAAAAAAAACAATGAGCAGTTCTTC.

The chain uses TRBV20-1 and TRBJ2-3; D is perhaps TRBD2 (6 bases). The CDR3 is 15 amino acids. The germline V gene encodes CDR1 DFQATT and CDR2 SNEGSKA (reference sequence). Deletions cut 6 bases from V and 0 bases from J, with 16 bases between. The CDR3 DNA reads as TGCAGTGCAGGGGTGGGACTTGCTAGCACAGATACGCAGTATTTT. Protein product: CSAGVGLASTDTQYF.

The CDR3 DNA reads TGCAGCGTTGTAGCGGGAGACTCCTACGAGCAGTACTTC. Its protein product is CSVVAGDSYEQYF. The V and J genes are TRBV29-1 and TRBJ2-7; 9 bases are shared with TRBD2. Losses at the gene ends were 4 bases for V and 0 bases for J; bases not matched to a gene: 1. The germline gives CDR1 SQVTM, CDR2 ANQGSEA. This CDR3 is 13 amino acids long.

This rearrangement joins TRBV19 to TRBJ1-5; D is undetermined. This CDR3 region has 11 residues. Trimming left V 8 bases short and J 4 bases short, with 6 bases between. Per the germline V gene, CDR1 is LNHDA and CDR2 is SQIVND (reference sequence). The CDR3 sequence is CASGDNQPQHF. The DNA for the CDR3 is TGTGCCAGTGGTGATAATCAGCCCCAGCATTTT.

To note about this clonotype: The junction departs from germline at one end; a sequencing error may be responsible. V usage is TRBV18 and J usage is TRBJ2-3, with 11 bases lining up with TRBD2. CDR1 and CDR2 from the germline V gene are KGHSH and LQKENI. This CDR3 is built from 18 residues. Written as DNA, the CDR3 is TGTGCCAGCTCAGCACCTTTACTAGCGGGAGTACGGGCAGATACGCAGTATTTT. This sequence encodes CASSAPLLAGVRADTQYF.

The rearrangement uses TRBV20-1 and TRBJ1-2; D gene uncertain. The germline gives CDR1 DFQATT, CDR2 SNEGSKA (reference sequence). V lost 6 bases to trimming and J lost 4 bases, with 21 bases between them. This CDR3 comprises 15 residues. The CDR3 nucleotides are TGCAGTGCCAACCCCCCGCAGAGGCCCCTCTATGGCTACACCTTC. It encodes CSANPPQRPLYGYTF.

The chain uses TRBV7-9 and TRBJ2-7; weak D call: TRBD1 (5 bases). V dropped 5 bases and J dropped 7 bases, with 15 bases sitting between them. The CDR3 is 13 amino acids. CDR1 is SEHNR, CDR2 FQNEAQ, per germline (reference sequence). The CDR3 region has the DNA TGTGCCAGCAGCCCCGCCGCCCCAGGGGAGCAGTACTTC. It yields the protein CASSPAAPGEQYF.

This rearrangement joins TRBV10-3 to TRBJ2-7, with D maybe TRBD1 (5 bases). CDR1 and CDR2 from the germline V gene are ENHRY and SYGVKD. This CDR3 is built from 15 residues. V lost 0 bases and J 2 bases, leaving 11 bases between the germline ends. This CDR3 reads CAISESGEWAYEQYF. The DNA for the CDR3 is TGTGCCATCAGTGAGTCAGGGGAATGGGCCTACGAGCAGTACTTC.

The chain employs TRBV19 and TRBJ2-6; D is undetermined. This CDR3 has 15 residues. CDR1 is LNHDA, CDR2 SQIVND, per germline (reference sequence). The ends were cut back, 2 bases at V and 0 bases at J, with 5 bases in the middle. The CDR3 here is CASSINHSGANVLTF. CDR3 bases: TGTGCCAGTAGTATAAACCACTCTGGGGCCAACGTCCTGACTTTC.

The chain carries TRBV5-1 and TRBJ1-5, with 7 bases fitting TRBD1. Germline-derived CDR1 and CDR2 are SGHRS and YFSETQ. The length of the CDR3 is 14 residues. V dropped 1 base and J dropped 5; count of bases not matched to a gene: 3. DNA for the CDR3: TGCGCCAGCAGCTTGAACAGGGGAGATCAGCCCCAGCATTTT. Encoded protein: CASSLNRGDQPQHF.

This chain connects TRBV9 to TRBJ2-7; D assignment may be TRBD1 or TRBD2 (6 bases each). Germline V CDR1 and CDR2: SGDLS, YYNGEE. With 0 bases removed from V and 0 bases from J, the gap between germline ends came to 10 bases. CDR3 size: 15 residues. The chain's CDR3 is CASSVGGGGSYEQYF. Here the CDR3 DNA reads TGTGCCAGCAGCGTAGGTGGAGGGGGCTCCTACGAGCAGTACTTC. Complete variable domain (other parts from reference TRBV9 and TRBJ2-7): DSGVTQTPKHLITATGQRVTLRCSPRSGDLSVYWYQQSLDQGLQFLIQYYNGEERAKGNILERFSAQQFPDLHSELNLSSLELGDSALYFCASSVGGGGSYEQYFGPGTRLTVT.

The chain uses TRBV30 and TRBJ2-7; D gene uncertain. The CDR3 sequence is 10 residues long. V was pared by 8 bases and J by 3 bases, with 8 bases between. Germline V CDR1 and CDR2: GTSNPN, SVGIG (reference sequence). CDR3 in DNA: TGTGCCCTGAGCAGCTACGAGCAGTACTTC. The encoded protein is CALSSYEQYF.

The J gene is TRBJ2-5, the V gene TRBV12-3 or TRBV12-4, with D perhaps matching TRBD1 (5 bases). This CDR3 spans 11 amino acids. Between the trimmed V and J ends, which lost 5 bases and 5 bases, there was a span of 6 bases. The CDR3 here is CASSPGETQYF. Here the CDR3 DNA reads TGTGCCAGCAGTCCAGGGGAGACCCAGTACTTC.

For this clonotype: The germline gene is not matched at one end of the junction; a read error may be the cause. J is TRBJ1-2 and V is TRBV13; 7 bases line up with TRBD1. The CDR3 loop spans 14 amino acids. Germline lookup yields CDR1 PRHDT and CDR2 FYEKMQ (reference sequence). The CDR3 DNA sequence: TGTGCCAGCAGCATAGGGACAGAGAAATATGGCTACACCTTC. Its protein is CASSIGTEKYGYTF.

The chain has TRBV6-5 and TRBJ2-7; possible D gene TRBD2, 6 bases. CDR3 size: 11 residues. Germline V gives CDR1 MNHEY, CDR2 SVGAGI. V lost 6 bases to trimming and J lost 5 bases, with 8 bases between them. CDR3 protein: CASRGGNEQYF. The DNA of the CDR3 is TGTGCCAGCAGGGGCGGGAACGAGCAGTACTTC.

In nucleotides, the CDR3 is TGTGCCACCCCCGGGGAAGGGAACACTGAAGCTTTCTTT. This encodes CATPGEGNTEAFF. This chain uses TRBV10-3 with TRBJ1-1; D unresolved. This CDR3 comprises 13 residues. Per germline, CDR1 ENHRY and CDR2 SYGVKD. Trimming took 10 bases from V and 1 from J, leaving 13 bases between them.

This clonotype was found once. The chain joins TRBV19 to TRBJ2-1; possible D gene TRBD2, 5 bases. The V gene lost 3 bases and the J gene lost 9 bases, with 9 bases spanning the gap. CDR3 size: 12 residues. CDR1 is LNHDA, CDR2 SQIVND, per germline (reference sequence). The CDR3 DNA sequence: TGTGCCAGTAGTATCGACGGAGGTGAGCAGTTCTTC. Amino acids: CASSIDGGEQFF.

This rearrangement joins TRBV12-1 to TRBJ2-5; TRBD2, the table's D call, lacks a check against the DNA. TRBV12-1 is a known pseudogene. The CDR3 length is 17 residues. The CDR3 DNA reads as TGTGCCAGCAGCCCGACCCTAGCGGGAGGGCCTGAAGAGACCCAGTACTTC. Translating gives CASSPTLAGGPEETQYF.

J is TRBJ2-3 and V is TRBV7-9, with TRBD2 identical over 11 bases. CDR1 SEHNR and CDR2 FQNEAQ come from the germline V gene (reference sequence). V lost 5 bases to trimming and J lost 3 bases; unmatched junction nucleotides: 7. This CDR3 contains 16 residues. CDR3 amino acids: CASSAGTSGDTDTQYF. CDR3 coding DNA: TGTGCCAGCAGCGCGGGGACTAGCGGAGATACAGATACGCAGTATTTT.

V usage is TRBV12-5 and J usage is TRBJ2-3; D may be TRBD2 (5 bases). Germline V gene sequence: CDR1 LGHNT, CDR2 FRNRAP. Trimming cost V 6 bases and J 6 bases, with 19 bases left between them. The CDR3 length is 15 residues. CDR3 sequence (DNA): TGTGCTAGTGGCCCATCCGAGGGAGTGTCGGATACGCAGTATTTT. Amino acids: CASGPSEGVSDTQYF.

The V call is TRBV6-6, the J call TRBJ2-3, with TRBD2 matching over 13 bases. After removal of 4 bases from V and 0 bases from J, the junction contained 1 base not matched to a gene. The CDR3 is 16 amino acids. Germline V gene lookup returns CDR1 MNHNY and CDR2 SVGAGI (reference sequence). The CDR3 bases are TGTGCCAGCAGTTCACTAGCGGGAGGGAGCACAGATACGCAGTATTTT. This translates into CASSSLAGGSTDTQYF.